This TCR beta chain was sequenced in a study of T cell responses to AZD1222 COVID-19 vaccine. Points from the study as a whole: Spike regions recognized by vaccine-associated CD4 TCRs spanned the protein, led by 160-218 and 743-854. Donors were chiefly white British, with a greater number of females, and clonal diversity was perhaps underestimated. Regions left unmutated in variants are reportedly the target of nearly half of spike-specific TCRs.

V was clipped by 2 bases and J by 5 bases; unmatched bases: 4. Germline-derived CDR1 and CDR2 are ENHRY and SYGVKD. The CDR3 loop spans 14 amino acids. As for this clone: Antigen specificity is unknown.

This table comes from immunoSEQ multiplex PCR, and its TCRdb copy is limited to in-frame clones, with some not included. Here the sample spans some 120,000 clones, over 75% being singletons. The source of this sequence is an adult in good health. The sample here was peripheral blood, taken on day 0 of AZD1222 vaccination. The chain links TRBV10-3 to TRBJ2-7, with 9 bases lining up with TRBD2. CDR3 residues: CAISEGGRAHEQYF. The CDR3 nucleotides read TGTGCCATCAGTGAGGGCGGGAGGGCCCACGAGCAGTACTTC.